Sequencing of this T cell receptor (beta chain) was carried out in a study of blood T cell repertoires in COVID-19. Whole-study context: Material from acute and convalescent COVID-19 was sourced from the United States, Italy and Spain. Sample material is recorded as cDNA or gDNA derived from T cells, B-cell-depleted T cells, or PBMCs.

How the authors handled the data: From reference gene primer amplification, estimates of nucleated cell counts were derived. The assay was immunoSEQ multiplex PCR, and TCRdb's table has in-frame clones only and misses some. D and trimming come from the DNA, and the V and J calls and clone size come from that table. The table records 200,000 to 250,000 clones, 70% to 90% of them present only once. V lost 1 base and J lost 3, with 13 bases in between. The germline CDR1 and CDR2 sequences are LGHDT and YNNKEL (reference sequence). This CDR3 spans 17 amino acids. The sequencing input was peripheral blood. This chain links TRBV3-1 (or the pseudogene TRBV3-2) with TRBJ1-6; D is unclear. This clonotype was sampled from a woman in her 70s with active or convalescent COVID-19. The DNA for the CDR3 is TGTGCCAGCAGCCAAGGGGCTCAAGAGGGCTATAATTCACCCCTCCACTTT. Encoded protein: CASSQGAQEGYNSPLHF.